These 24 T cell receptor beta chains came from one sample sequenced in a study of cytotoxic CD8 clonotypes in ibrutinib-treated CLL. The table came from immunoSEQ multiplex PCR; TCRdb's copy has only in-frame clones and leaves some out. The sample contains tens of thousands of clones, more than 60% of which appear only once. Sample: PBMCs, taken after 12 months of ibrutinib treatment. The receptors derive from a human donor with chronic lymphocytic leukemia.

The rearrangement joins TRBV6-6 to TRBJ1-1, with a weak D call TRBD1 (5 bases). Germline CDR1 and CDR2: MNHNY and SVGAGI (reference sequence). This CDR3 is 14 amino acids long. V lost 6 bases and J 1 base, leaving 12 bases between the germline ends. The CDR3 nucleotides are TGTGCCAGCAGAGGACAAGATGCGAACACTGAAGCTTTCTTT. Translated: CASRGQDANTEAFF.

CDR3 coding DNA: TGTGCCAGCAGCTTAGAACTAGCAGGGAATAATTCACCCCTCCACTTT. Its translation is CASSLELAGNNSPLHF. The rearrangement joins TRBV7-6 to TRBJ1-6; a possible D gene is TRBD1 (5 bases). This CDR3 spans 16 amino acids. V was trimmed by 1 base and J by 5 bases, leaving 12 bases between them. CDR1 and CDR2 from the germline V gene are SGHVS and FNYEAQ. The full variable domain, in which reference TRBV7-6 and TRBJ1-6 provide the parts outside the CDR3, is GAGVSQSPRYKVTKRGQDVALRCDPISGHVSLYWYRQALGQGPEFLTYFNYEAQQDKSGLPNDRFSAERPEGSISTLTIQRTEQRDSAMYRCASSLELAGNNSPLHFGNGTRLTVT.

This clone was counted a few times. The chain is built from TRBV18 and TRBJ1-4; TRBD1 aligns across 10 bases. The V and J ends lost 1 base and 7 bases, in that order; junction bases with no gene match: 6. Germline V CDR1 and CDR2: KGHSH, LQKENI. The CDR3 totals 16 residues. The CDR3 here is CASSPLPGQGSEKLFF. DNA for the CDR3: TGTGCCAGCTCACCACTTCCGGGACAGGGGAGTGAAAAACTGTTTTTT.

The V gene is TRBV28, the J gene TRBJ2-1, with D possibly being TRBD1 or TRBD2 (5 bases each). Between the trimmed V and J ends, which lost 7 bases and 0 bases, there was a span of 16 bases. The CDR3 is made up of 16 amino acids. Germline values: CDR1 MDHEN, CDR2 SYDVKM. The CDR3: CASKLPGPSSYNEQFF. The CDR3 coding sequence is TGTGCCAGCAAACTCCCGGGACCAAGCTCCTACAATGAGCAGTTCTTC.

This clone was counted between two and nine times. The chain carries TRBV18 and TRBJ2-1; TRBD2 agrees at 9 bases. V dropped 0 bases and J dropped 4; count of bases not matched to a gene: 4. The CDR3 runs to 16 residues. Germline V lookup: CDR1 KGHSH, CDR2 LQKENI. Here the CDR3 DNA reads TGTGCCAGCTCACCACCTTTAGCGGGGGTATACAATGAGCAGTTCTTC. It encodes CASSPPLAGVYNEQFF. The variable domain in full, with the rest retrieved from reference TRBV18 and TRBJ2-1, is NAGVMQNPRHLVRRRGQEARLRCSPMKGHSHVYWYRQLPEEGLKFMVYLQKENIIDESGMPKERFSAEFPKEGPSILRIQQVVRGDSAAYFCASSPPLAGVYNEQFFGPGTRLTVL.

The chain is built from TRBV5-1 and TRBJ2-1; no clear D gene. CDR3 length: 17 residues. Per germline, CDR1 SGHRS and CDR2 YFSETQ. Trimming removed 6 bases from V and 3 bases from J, with 22 bases in between. The CDR3 sequence: CASTRSAERAFYNEQFF. The CDR3 DNA sequence: TGCGCCAGCACTAGATCGGCTGAGCGAGCCTTCTACAATGAGCAGTTCTTC.

The rearrangement uses TRBV19 and TRBJ1-1, with D perhaps TRBD1 (6 bases). The CDR3 totals 13 residues. V was cut by 6 bases and J by 1 base, with 9 bases left in between. Germline lookup yields CDR1 LNHDA and CDR2 SQIVND (reference sequence). Written as DNA, the CDR3 is TGTGCCAGTAGGAGGACAGAGAACACTGAAGCTTTCTTT. The encoded protein is CASRRTENTEAFF. The full variable domain, completed using reference TRBV19 and TRBJ1-1, is DGGITQSPKYLFRKEGQNVTLSCEQNLNHDAMYWYRQDPGQGLRLIYYSQIVNDFQKGDIAEGYSVSREKKESFPLTVTSAQKNPTAFYLCASRRTENTEAFFGQGTRLTVV.

This clone was seen a few times. The genes are TRBV7-9 and TRBJ1-4; no definite D call. Per the germline V gene, CDR1 is SEHNR and CDR2 is FQNEAQ (reference sequence). This CDR3 has 14 amino acids. Trimming stripped 1 base from V and 4 bases from J, with 7 bases between. The CDR3 sequence: CASSLGGSNEKLFF. CDR3 nucleotides: TGTGCCAGCAGCTTAGGAGGGAGTAATGAAAAACTGTTTTTT. The entire variable domain, with the rest obtained from reference TRBV7-9 and TRBJ1-4, is as follows: DTGVSQNPRHKITKRGQNVTFRCDPISEHNRLYWYRQTLGQGPEFLTYFQNEAQLEKSRLLSDRFSAERPKGSFSTLEIQRTEQGDSAMYLCASSLGGSNEKLFFGSGTQLSVL.

V and J are TRBV7-8 and TRBJ2-7; 8 bases match TRBD1. Germline CDR1 is SGHVS and CDR2 is FQNEAQ. The CDR3 consists of 12 residues. After removal of 8 bases from V and 2 bases from J, the junction contained 2 bases not matched to a gene. The CDR3 loop is CASGQGPYEQYF. The CDR3 nucleotides read TGTGCCAGCGGACAGGGCCCCTACGAGCAGTACTTC.

V is TRBV6-1 and J is TRBJ2-1; 8 positions agree with TRBD1. The V segment lost 3 bases and the J segment 2 bases; nucleotides outside the gene matches: 0. Germline V lookup: CDR1 MNHNS, CDR2 SASEGT. CDR3 size: 14 residues. The CDR3 sequence is CASSETGAYNEQFF. DNA of the CDR3: TGTGCCAGCAGTGAGACAGGGGCCTACAATGAGCAGTTCTTC.

The V gene is TRBV29-1, the J gene TRBJ2-3; D is undetermined. Trimming shortened V by 3 bases and J by 5 bases, and 6 bases separated the two germline ends. The CDR3 is made up of 11 amino acids. The germline CDR1 and CDR2 sequences are SQVTM and ANQGSEA. CDR3 loop: CSVDSGDTQYF. DNA for the CDR3: TGCAGCGTTGATTCGGGAGATACGCAGTATTTT.

V gene TRBV19 combines with J gene TRBJ1-2; 8 bases are a match to TRBD1. The V and J ends lost 3 bases and 4 bases, in that order; junction bases with no gene match: 7. Per germline, CDR1 LNHDA and CDR2 SQIVND (reference sequence). CDR3 length: 15 amino acids. CDR3 sequence reads: CASSIPGQASYGYTF. CDR3 nucleotide sequence: TGTGCCAGTAGTATTCCGGGACAGGCTTCCTATGGCTACACCTTC.

This clone was detected only a few times. V gene TRBV19 combines with J gene TRBJ2-3, with 8 bases identical to TRBD1. Looked up from germline, CDR1 is LNHDA and CDR2 is SQIVND (reference sequence). The CDR3 runs 15 residues. V shed 1 base and J 4 bases; nucleotides not matched to a gene: 4. DNA for the CDR3: TGTGCCAGTAGTATAGGGACAGGGAAGGCAGATACGCAGTATTTT. Amino acid sequence: CASSIGTGKADTQYF.

The V call is TRBV27, the J call TRBJ1-1; TRBD1 matches 7 bases. CDR1 and CDR2 from the germline V gene are MNHEY and SMNVEV (reference sequence). This CDR3 spans 15 amino acids. V shed 5 bases and J 2 bases; nucleotides not matched to a gene: 8. The CDR3 bases are TGTGCCAGCAGTATCCCGACAGGGAGAAACACTGAAGCTTTCTTT. Protein sequence: CASSIPTGRNTEAFF.

This sequence joins TRBV2 and TRBJ2-3, with a possible D match to TRBD1 (5 bases). The V gene lost 5 bases and the J gene lost 6 bases, with 12 bases spanning the gap. From germline, CDR1 is SNHLY and CDR2 FYNNEI. There are 13 residues in the CDR3. CDR3 DNA sequence: TGTGCCAGCAGTCGGACACTTGGCGATACGCAGTATTTT. Translation gives CASSRTLGDTQYF.

The rearrangement links TRBV5-8 to TRBJ2-3; D is unclear. Germline V gene sequence: CDR1 SGHTS, CDR2 YDEGEE. The CDR3 runs 14 residues. V was shortened by 5 bases and J by 4 bases, with 14 bases between the two germline ends. The CDR3 here is CASSMATGSDTQYF. The CDR3 bases are TGTGCCAGCAGTATGGCGACCGGGTCAGATACGCAGTATTTT.

This clone was recorded once. The V call is TRBV9, the J call TRBJ2-2; D uncertain. Germline lookup yields CDR1 SGDLS and CDR2 YYNGEE. CDR3 size: 15 residues. Trimming shortened V by 0 bases and J by 4 bases, and 10 bases separated the two germline ends. The CDR3 nucleotides are TGTGCCAGCAGCGTAGCTCGGGTTACCACCGGGGAGCTGTTTTTT. Residues: CASSVARVTTGELFF. The full variable domain, rest sourced from reference TRBV9 and TRBJ2-2, is DSGVTQTPKHLITATGQRVTLRCSPRSGDLSVYWYQQSLDQGLQFLIQYYNGEERAKGNILERFSAQQFPDLHSELNLSSLELGDSALYFCASSVARVTTGELFFGEGSRLTVL.

This sequence joins TRBV6-1 and TRBJ1-2; no clear D. The CDR3 contains 15 residues. V was pared by 3 bases and J by 5 bases, with 16 bases between. CDR1 and CDR2 from the germline V gene are MNHNS and SASEGT. CDR3 coding DNA: TGTGCCAGCAGTGACTATGGACGGACGTTATATGGCTACACCTTC. Residues: CASSDYGRTLYGYTF.

Comments on this clone: Other DNA sequences from this sample encode an identical CDR3 as well. The genes are TRBV27 and TRBJ2-4; the D is unclear. The germline gives CDR1 MNHEY, CDR2 SMNVEV (reference sequence). The CDR3 totals 13 residues. Trimming took off 3 bases at V and 0 bases at J, with 3 bases between the two ends. CDR3 region: CASSFSAKNIQYF. The CDR3 DNA follows: TGTGCCAGCAGTTTCTCAGCCAAAAACATTCAGTACTTC.

This clone was detected only a few times. CDR3 residues: CASSTTKKSSYEQYF. CDR3 coding DNA: TGTGCCAGCTCAACGACAAAAAAGAGCTCCTACGAGCAGTACTTC. The genes are TRBV18 and TRBJ2-7; D call uncertain. The V end was cut by 5 bases, the J end by 0 bases, with 14 bases between. Looked up from germline, CDR1 is KGHSH and CDR2 is LQKENI. The CDR3 length is 15 residues.

V usage is TRBV6-5 and J usage is TRBJ2-7; 12 positions agree with TRBD1. The germline gives CDR1 MNHEY, CDR2 SVGAGI. This CDR3 is 16 amino acids long. J gave up 5 bases and V 0 bases, and 5 bases lay outside the gene matches. The CDR3 region is CASSYSGTGGRNEQYF. For the CDR3, the DNA is TGTGCCAGCAGTTACTCTGGGACAGGGGGCCGGAACGAGCAGTACTTC.

This rearrangement joins TRBV6-5 to TRBJ1-1, with TRBD1 as a possible D gene (5 bases). Germline-derived CDR1 and CDR2 are MNHEY and SVGAGI. V was shortened by 4 bases and J by 2 bases, with 14 bases between the two germline ends. This CDR3 has 15 residues. CDR3 protein: CASSSPRGDNTEAFF. The CDR3 nucleotides read TGTGCCAGCAGTTCCCCAAGAGGGGACAACACTGAAGCTTTCTTT.

A single count supports this clone. The gene calls are TRBV27 and TRBJ2-7; D possibly corresponds to TRBD2 (5 bases). Trimming left V 0 bases short and J 2 bases short, with 20 bases between. Germline V gene sequence: CDR1 MNHEY, CDR2 SMNVEV (reference sequence). The CDR3 is 18 amino acids. CDR3 protein: CASSLSHAASNHPYEQYF. Here the CDR3 DNA reads TGTGCCAGCAGTTTATCGCATGCCGCTAGCAACCATCCCTACGAGCAGTACTTC.

The chain couples TRBV29-1 to TRBJ2-3, with unresolved D. Germline-derived CDR1 and CDR2 are SQVTM and ANQGSEA. Deletions cut 3 bases from V and 2 bases from J, with 12 bases between. This CDR3 has 14 residues. CDR3 in DNA: TGCAGCGTTGAGTCGTCCATCCACACAGATACGCAGTATTTT. Its protein product is CSVESSIHTDTQYF.